This is a list of T cell receptor beta chains from one sample in a study of cytomegalovirus exposure and HLA in healthy donors. Assay: immunoSEQ multiplex PCR; the TCRdb copy retains only in-frame clones and omits some. The sample table sets out 60,000 to 90,000 clones. Sequences were obtained from PBMCs. The receptors here all came from a woman between 35 and 50 years old in good health and CMV-seropositive. CDR3s include the opening cysteine and the closing phenylalanine or tryptophan. Each record gives: D gene, J gene, V gene, CDR3 DNA, CDR3 protein. A D gene is named only where the DNA matches it firmly.

- TRBJ1-4 TRBV7-8 TGTGCCAGCAGCTTACGGGGGTATGAAAAACTGTTTTTT CASSLRGYEKLFF
TRBD1 TRBJ2-5 TRBV28 TGTGCCAGCAGTTCCGGACAGGATCCAAGGGAGCAGTACTTC CASSSGQDPREQYF
- TRBJ1-4 TRBV7-9 TGTGCCAGCAGCTTTGGAGGGGAATTATACGAAAAACTGTTTTTT CASSFGGELYEKLFF
TRBD2 TRBJ2-3 TRBV5-1 TGCGCCAGCAGCCAAATGACTAGCGGGAGGGCAGATACGCAGTATTTT CASSQMTSGRADTQYF
- TRBJ2-3 TRBV7-3 TGTGCCAGCAGCACACCTGGCGATACGCAGTATTTT CASSTPGDTQYF
- TRBJ1-4 TRBV4-2 TGTGCCAGCAGCCAAGGAACCAGCCGGGGGAATGAAAAACTGTTTTTT CASSQGTSRGNEKLFF
- TRBJ1-2 TRBV2 TGTGCCAGCAGTGGAACAGCTAACTATGGCTACACCTTC CASSGTANYGYTF
TRBD2 TRBJ2-1 TRBV7-6 TGTGCCAGCAGCTTAGGCGGGAGAACTCGCAATGAGCAGTTCTTC CASSLGGRTRNEQFF
- TRBJ1-5 TRBV6-1 TGTGCCAGCAGTGAAGGTCCCATGCATTTT CASSEGPMHF
- TRBJ2-7 TRBV9 TGTGCCAGCAGCGCTTGGGAGACCTTTTTCGATGTCGAGCAGTACTTC CASSAWETFFDVEQYF
- TRBJ1-2 TRBV28 TGTGCCAGCAGTTTCGGGACTCAAGCTAACTATGGCTACACCTTC CASSFGTQANYGYTF
- TRBJ2-5 TRBV2 TGTGCCAGCAGCCCCTCCCCCAGGGTGGAGACCCAGTACTTC CASSPSPRVETQYF
TRBD2 TRBJ2-1 TRBV5-6 TGTGCCAGCAGCTTACTAGCGGGACCCCACAATGAGCAGTTCTTC CASSLLAGPHNEQFF
- TRBJ2-3 TRBV19 TGTGCCAGTAGTGTCTCCGATACGCAGTATTTT CASSVSDTQYF
- TRBJ1-1 TRBV30 TGTGCCTGTGGGGAGGTCCCCACTGAAGCTTTCTTT CACGEVPTEAFF
- TRBJ1-2 TRBV6-5 TGTGCCAGCAGACGACAGACGAACTACTATGGCTACACCTTC CASRRQTNYYGYTF
- TRBJ2-6 TRBV29-1 TGCAGCGTTGTTGTCGGTTACTCTGGGGCCAACGTCCTGACTTTC CSVVVGYSGANVLTF